The sequence of this T cell receptor beta chain was determined in a study of blood T cell repertoires in COVID-19. Looked up from germline, CDR1 is SGHAT and CDR2 is FQDESV (reference sequence). V shed 5 bases, J shed 4 bases, and the junction held 6 bases outside the gene matches. The CDR3 contains 15 residues. This clone has more than one count but fewer than ten. Measured with immunoSEQ multiplex PCR; TCRdb has only the in-frame clones, and not every one. Of roughly 39,000 clones listed, approximately 90% are singletons. The chain couples TRBV11-1 to TRBJ2-1; TRBD2 agrees at 9 bases. Sample: peripheral blood. The receptor's source is a human donor in a cohort sampled during active COVID-19. CDR3 protein: CASSHRTSVYNEQFF. The CDR3 nucleotides are TGTGCCAGCAGCCACCGGACTAGCGTTTACAATGAGCAGTTCTTC.